This T cell receptor beta chain emerged from a study of blood T cell repertoires in COVID-19. Overall study context: Acute-phase and convalescent COVID-19 samples originated in the United States, Italy and Spain. PBMCs, B-cell-depleted T cells, or T cells were the source of the cDNA or gDNA that made up the material.

Per germline, CDR1 KGHSH and CDR2 LQKENI. This CDR3 is 14 amino acids long. Deletions cut 2 bases from V and 5 bases from J, with 11 bases between. Original methodology: By means of reference gene primer amplification, nucleated cell counts were estimated. Method: immunoSEQ multiplex PCR; TCRdb's copy keeps in-frame clones and lacks some. V and J calls and clone size are copied from that table; D and trimming were computed from the DNA. The sample has fewer than 180,000 clones; about 86% are singletons. The sequenced material came from peripheral blood. The chain joins TRBV18 to TRBJ2-3; the D is unclear. The receptor was isolated from a man in his 70s with acute or convalescent COVID-19. The CDR3 here is CASSPGLGKDTQYF. CDR3 in DNA: TGTGCCAGCTCACCAGGGCTGGGTAAAGATACGCAGTATTTT.